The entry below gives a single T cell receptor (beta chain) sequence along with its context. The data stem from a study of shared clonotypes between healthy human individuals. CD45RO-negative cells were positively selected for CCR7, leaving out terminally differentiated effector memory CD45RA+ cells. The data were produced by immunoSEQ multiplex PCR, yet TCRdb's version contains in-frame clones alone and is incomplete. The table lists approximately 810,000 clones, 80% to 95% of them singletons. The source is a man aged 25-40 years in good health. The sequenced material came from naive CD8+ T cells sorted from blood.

CDR3 bases: TGCGCCAGCAGTGGTACGGGACTAGCGGGAGTGAATGAGCAGTTCTTC. Amino acid sequence: CASSGTGLAGVNEQFF. The chain is built from TRBV10-1 and TRBJ2-1, with 14 bases lining up with TRBD2. CDR1 and CDR2 from the germline V gene are WNHNN and SYGVQD (reference sequence). The CDR3 runs 16 residues. The junction had 6 bases not matched to a gene; V was cut back by 4 bases and J by 7 bases.